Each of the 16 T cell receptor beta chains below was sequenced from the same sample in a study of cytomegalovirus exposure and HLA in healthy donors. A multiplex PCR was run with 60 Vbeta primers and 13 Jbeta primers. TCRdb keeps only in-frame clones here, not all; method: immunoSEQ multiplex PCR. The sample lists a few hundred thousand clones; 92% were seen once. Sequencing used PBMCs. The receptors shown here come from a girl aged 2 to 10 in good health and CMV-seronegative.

Here the CDR3 DNA reads TGTGCCAGCGAACTGGTGAACACTGAAGCTTTCTTT. This sequence encodes CASELVNTEAFF. The chain joins TRBV2 to TRBJ1-1, with D uncertain. This CDR3 is 12 amino acids long. Trimming removed 8 bases at V and 0 bases at J, with 7 bases between. Germline V gene lookup returns CDR1 SNHLY and CDR2 FYNNEI.

CDR3 in amino acids: CAISESWDTNYGYTF. DNA for the CDR3: TGTGCCATCAGTGAGTCTTGGGACACCAACTATGGCTACACCTTC. The gene calls are TRBV10-3 and TRBJ1-2; a possible D gene is TRBD1 (6 bases). Trimming took 0 bases from V and 2 from J, leaving 10 bases between them. This CDR3 has 15 residues. Germline-derived CDR1 and CDR2 are ENHRY and SYGVKD.

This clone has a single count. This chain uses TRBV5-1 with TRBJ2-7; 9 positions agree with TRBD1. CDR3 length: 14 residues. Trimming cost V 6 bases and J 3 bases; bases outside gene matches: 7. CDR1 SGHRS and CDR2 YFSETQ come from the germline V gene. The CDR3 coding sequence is TGCGCCAGCACTGCCGAGACAGGGGGCTACGAGCAGTACTTC. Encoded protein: CASTAETGGYEQYF. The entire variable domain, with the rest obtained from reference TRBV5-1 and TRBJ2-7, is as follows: KAGVTQTPRYLIKTRGQQVTLSCSPISGHRSVSWYQQTPGQGLQFLFEYFSETQRNKGNFPGRFSGRQFSNSRSEMNVSTLELGDSALYLCASTAETGGYEQYFGPGTRLTVT.

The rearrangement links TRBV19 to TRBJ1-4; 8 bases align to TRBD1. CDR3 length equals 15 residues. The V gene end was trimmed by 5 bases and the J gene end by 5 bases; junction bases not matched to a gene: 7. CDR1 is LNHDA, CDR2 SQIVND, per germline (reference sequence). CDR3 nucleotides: TGTGCCAGTAGTCCGGGACAGGAATCAAATGAAAAACTGTTTTTT. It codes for CASSPGQESNEKLFF. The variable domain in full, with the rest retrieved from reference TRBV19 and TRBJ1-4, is DGGITQSPKYLFRKEGQNVTLSCEQNLNHDAMYWYRQDPGQGLRLIYYSQIVNDFQKGDIAEGYSVSREKKESFPLTVTSAQKNPTAFYLCASSPGQESNEKLFFGSGTQLSVL.

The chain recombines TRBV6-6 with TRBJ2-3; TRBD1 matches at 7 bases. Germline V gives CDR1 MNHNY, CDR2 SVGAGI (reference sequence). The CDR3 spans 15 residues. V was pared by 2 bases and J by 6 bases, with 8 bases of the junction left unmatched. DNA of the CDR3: TGTGCCAGCAGTTACCTTCCCGACAGGGCTGATACGCAGTATTTT. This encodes CASSYLPDRADTQYF.

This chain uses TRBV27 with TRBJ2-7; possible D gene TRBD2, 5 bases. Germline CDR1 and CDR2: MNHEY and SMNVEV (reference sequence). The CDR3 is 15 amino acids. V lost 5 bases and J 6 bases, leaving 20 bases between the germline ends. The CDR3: CASSPPGSGLLEQYF. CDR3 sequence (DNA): TGTGCCAGCAGTCCCCCGGGGAGCGGACTGCTCGAGCAGTACTTC.

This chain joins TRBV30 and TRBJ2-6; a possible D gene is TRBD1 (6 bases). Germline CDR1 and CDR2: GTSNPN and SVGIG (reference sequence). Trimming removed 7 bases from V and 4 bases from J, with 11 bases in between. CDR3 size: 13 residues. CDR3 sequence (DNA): TGTGCCTCCCAGGGGTACGGGGCCAACGTCCTGACTTTC. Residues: CASQGYGANVLTF.

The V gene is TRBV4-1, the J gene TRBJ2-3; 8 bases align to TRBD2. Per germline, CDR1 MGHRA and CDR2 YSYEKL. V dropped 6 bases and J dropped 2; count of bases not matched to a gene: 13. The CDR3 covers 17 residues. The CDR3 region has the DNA TGCGCCAGCAGGGGGAGCGGGGGCCTTCTACACACAGATACGCAGTATTTT. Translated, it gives CASRGSGGLLHTDTQYF.

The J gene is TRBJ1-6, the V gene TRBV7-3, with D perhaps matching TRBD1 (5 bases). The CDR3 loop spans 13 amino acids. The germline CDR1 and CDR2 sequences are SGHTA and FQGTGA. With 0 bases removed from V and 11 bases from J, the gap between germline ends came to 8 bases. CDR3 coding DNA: TGTGCCAGCAGCTTAACTCCGGGGGCACCCCTCCACTTT. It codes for CASSLTPGAPLHF. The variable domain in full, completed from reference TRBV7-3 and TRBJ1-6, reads GAGVSQTPSNKVTEKGKYVELRCDPISGHTALYWYRQSLGQGPEFLIYFQGTGAADDSGLPNDRFFAVRPEGSVSTLKIQRTERGDSAVYLCASSLTPGAPLHFGNGTRLTVT.

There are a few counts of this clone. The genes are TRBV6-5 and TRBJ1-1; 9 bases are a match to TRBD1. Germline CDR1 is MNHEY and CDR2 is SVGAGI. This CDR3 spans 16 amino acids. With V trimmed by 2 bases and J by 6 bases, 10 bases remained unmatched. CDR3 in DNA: TGTGCCAGCAGTTACCGGACAGGGGTTTTTTATCCTGAAGCTTTCTTT. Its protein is CASSYRTGVFYPEAFF.

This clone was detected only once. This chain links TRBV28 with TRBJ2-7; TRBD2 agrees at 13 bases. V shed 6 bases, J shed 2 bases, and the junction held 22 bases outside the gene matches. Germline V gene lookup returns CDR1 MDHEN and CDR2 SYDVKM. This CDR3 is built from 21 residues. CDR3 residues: CASRSPGTATTSGGETYEQYF. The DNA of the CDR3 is TGTGCCAGCAGATCCCCTGGGACCGCCACTACTAGCGGGGGGGAGACCTACGAGCAGTACTTC.

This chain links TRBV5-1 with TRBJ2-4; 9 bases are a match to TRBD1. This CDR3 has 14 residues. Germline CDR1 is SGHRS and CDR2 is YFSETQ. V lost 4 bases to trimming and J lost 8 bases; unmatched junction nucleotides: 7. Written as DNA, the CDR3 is TGCGCCAGCAGCCTAGGACAGGGGTCGGACATTCAGTACTTC. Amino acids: CASSLGQGSDIQYF.

The CDR3 loop reads CASSQKGQEGHNEQFF. DNA for the CDR3: TGCGCCAGCAGCCAGAAGGGACAGGAGGGGCACAATGAGCAGTTCTTC. The chain is built from TRBV5-1 and TRBJ2-1; 8 bases line up with TRBD1. Germline CDR1 and CDR2: SGHRS and YFSETQ. V lost 4 bases to trimming and J lost 5 bases; unmatched junction nucleotides: 11. CDR3 length equals 16 residues.

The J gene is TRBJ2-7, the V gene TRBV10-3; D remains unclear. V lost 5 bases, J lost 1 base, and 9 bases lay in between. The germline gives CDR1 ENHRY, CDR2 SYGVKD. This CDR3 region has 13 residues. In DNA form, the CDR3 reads TGTGCCATCAGTCTTACTGATTCCTACGAGCAGTACTTC. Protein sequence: CAISLTDSYEQYF.

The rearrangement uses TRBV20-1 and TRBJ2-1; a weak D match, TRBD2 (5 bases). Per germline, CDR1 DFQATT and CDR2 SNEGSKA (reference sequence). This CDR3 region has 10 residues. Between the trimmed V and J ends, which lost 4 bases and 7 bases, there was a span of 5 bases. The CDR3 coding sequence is TGCAGTGCTACGGGGAATGAGCAGTTCTTC. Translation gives CSATGNEQFF.

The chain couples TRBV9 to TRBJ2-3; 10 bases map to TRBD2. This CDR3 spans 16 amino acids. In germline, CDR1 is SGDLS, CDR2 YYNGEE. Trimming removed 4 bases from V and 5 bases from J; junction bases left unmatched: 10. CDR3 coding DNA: TGTGCCAGCAGCCCTCTAGCGGGGGCCCAAGGAGATACGCAGTATTTT. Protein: CASSPLAGAQGDTQYF.